This T cell receptor (beta chain) was recorded in a study of blood T cell repertoires in COVID-19. The CDR3 spans 15 residues. V was pared by 6 bases and J by 2 bases, with 14 bases between. CDR1 and CDR2 (germline): MNHEY, SVGAGI. Enrollees, about 18 to 90 years old, lived in about two dozen US areas. Generated by immunoSEQ multiplex PCR, the TCRdb table keeps only in-frame clones and is missing some. The profile shows about 270,000 clones, under 95% of them singletons. J is TRBJ2-1 and V is TRBV6-5; weak D call: TRBD2 (5 bases). Sequencing was performed on PBMCs or T cells enriched from blood (not recorded which). This sequence originates from a man aged 35 to 55 who had been exposed to COVID-19. CDR3: CASRPLATTYNEQFF. The CDR3, as DNA: TGTGCCAGCAGGCCCCTAGCTACCACCTACAATGAGCAGTTCTTC.